These 20 T cell receptor beta chains were all obtained from the same sample, sequenced in a study of somatic mutations in cytotoxic T cells in rheumatoid arthritis. Using immunoSEQ multiplex PCR, the repertoire was profiled, and TCRdb retains in-frame clones only, with some absent. This sample has 20,000 or so clones, with over 75% found just once. The sample comprised CD8+ T cells sorted from blood. The source of these receptors is a woman between 50 and 59 years old in good health.

The CDR3 bases are TGTGCCAGCAGCCAAGAGGGTAGCGGGGGCCTCTACGAGCAGTACTTC. Translation gives CASSQEGSGGLYEQYF. This chain joins TRBV4-2 and TRBJ2-7; 9 positions agree with TRBD2. V shed 0 bases, J shed 3 bases, and the junction held 6 bases outside the gene matches. In germline, CDR1 is LGHNA, CDR2 YNFKEQ. The CDR3 runs to 16 residues.

This clone was counted a few times. The chain has TRBV6-1 and TRBJ2-6; D is unclear. CDR1 is MNHNS and CDR2 is SASEGT in the germline V gene. The CDR3 loop spans 15 amino acids. V gave up 4 bases and J gave up 0 bases, with 7 bases separating them. CDR3 loop: CASSGPPSGANVLTF. The CDR3 DNA reads as TGTGCCAGCAGTGGACCTCCCTCTGGGGCCAACGTCCTGACTTTC.

This clone qualifies as large. The chain links TRBV6-5 to TRBJ2-7; D gene ambiguous. The V and J ends lost 0 bases and 7 bases respectively, with 7 bases between them. Germline CDR1 is MNHEY and CDR2 is SVGAGI. The CDR3 has 12 residues. The CDR3 bases are TGTGCCAGCAGTTACTCGGGAAGGGAGCAGTACTTC. It encodes CASSYSGREQYF.

V and J are TRBV7-9 and TRBJ2-1; 12 nucleotides line up with TRBD2. Germline CDR1 SEHNR, CDR2 FQNEAQ (reference sequence). V shed 1 base, J shed 4 bases, and the junction held 8 bases outside the gene matches. The CDR3 extends over 18 amino acids. This chain's CDR3 is CASSLGPSGRASYNEQFF. CDR3 DNA sequence: TGTGCCAGCAGCTTAGGTCCTAGCGGGAGGGCCTCATACAATGAGCAGTTCTTC.

The chain carries TRBV5-6 and TRBJ2-1, with D uncertain. Germline V gene data show CDR1 as SGHDT and CDR2 as YYEEEE. This CDR3 comprises 17 residues. Trimming left V 0 bases short and J 0 bases short, with 13 bases between. Written as DNA, the CDR3 is TGTGCCAGCAGCTTGGAAGGTCGTTCAAGCTCCTACAATGAGCAGTTCTTC. Protein sequence: CASSLEGRSSSYNEQFF.

This clone has only a few counts. The V call is TRBV4-1, the J call TRBJ2-7; 10 bases match TRBD1. Germline lookup yields CDR1 MGHRA and CDR2 YSYEKL. There are 14 residues in the CDR3. V lost 4 bases to trimming and J lost 7 bases; unmatched junction nucleotides: 7. The chain's CDR3 is CASSLGTGVKEQYF. The DNA of the CDR3 is TGCGCCAGCAGCCTCGGGACAGGGGTGAAAGAGCAGTACTTC.

The chain has TRBV11-2 and TRBJ1-3, with 7 bases fitting TRBD1. V lost 5 bases and J lost 0; bases outside the gene matches: 4. The length of the CDR3 is 15 residues. Looked up from germline, CDR1 is SGHAT and CDR2 is FQNNGV. As DNA, the CDR3 is TGTGCCAGCAGCCACACAGGGGCCTCTGGAAACACCATATATTTT. It is translated as CASSHTGASGNTIYF.

This clone has just one count. The genes are TRBV4-1 and TRBJ1-1; D might be TRBD1 (5 bases). The germline V gene encodes CDR1 MGHRA and CDR2 YSYEKL. This CDR3 contains 13 residues. V lost 7 bases and J 7 bases, leaving 16 bases between the germline ends. The CDR3 nucleotides are TGCGCCAGCATGGGGCAGGGCAAGGGTGAAGCTTTCTTT. This gives the protein CASMGQGKGEAFF.

The chain uses TRBV6-1 and TRBJ2-3; 12 positions agree with TRBD2. Germline-derived CDR1 and CDR2 are MNHNS and SASEGT. The CDR3 length is 15 residues. Germline trimming cut 8 bases from V and 0 bases from J; bases unmatched to any gene: 3. This CDR3 reads CASVTSGGSTDTQYF. For the CDR3, the DNA is TGTGCCAGCGTAACTAGCGGGGGGAGCACAGATACGCAGTATTTT.

This chain links TRBV11-2 with TRBJ1-1, with 10 bases identical to TRBD1. CDR1 SGHAT and CDR2 FQNNGV come from the germline V gene. Trimming took 8 bases from V and 0 from J; bases not matched to a gene: 6. This CDR3 is 15 amino acids long. The CDR3 region is CASDGTGVLNTEAFF. The CDR3 bases are TGTGCCAGCGACGGGACAGGGGTTTTGAACACTGAAGCTTTCTTT.

This sequence joins TRBV9 and TRBJ2-2, with 10 bases fitting TRBD1. Trimming removed 6 bases from V and 6 bases from J; junction bases left unmatched: 11. CDR3 size: 16 residues. CDR1 is SGDLS and CDR2 is YYNGEE in the germline V gene. DNA for the CDR3: TGTGCCAGCAATTCTCCGGGACAGGGGTCCTCCGGGGAGCTGTTTTTT. It translates to CASNSPGQGSSGELFF.

This rearrangement joins TRBV13 to TRBJ1-5, with D hard to call. Germline V gene lookup returns CDR1 PRHDT and CDR2 FYEKMQ (reference sequence). Trimming left V 5 bases short and J 2 bases short, with 10 bases between. The CDR3 length is 14 residues. The CDR3 DNA sequence: TGTGCCAGCAGCCTTCGCGGGGGCAATCAGCCCCAGCATTTT. The encoded protein is CASSLRGGNQPQHF.

The chain uses TRBV5-8 and TRBJ2-1, with 9 bases identical to TRBD1. V was pared by 4 bases and J by 3 bases, with 8 bases of the junction left unmatched. CDR1 SGHTS and CDR2 YDEGEE come from the germline V gene. This CDR3 has 16 amino acids. CDR3 residues: CASSTSGTGLYNEQFF. The CDR3 nucleotides read TGTGCCAGCAGCACCTCCGGGACAGGGCTCTACAATGAGCAGTTCTTC.

Only one count was recorded for this clone. This rearrangement joins TRBV4-3 to TRBJ1-2; 10 bases are shared with TRBD1. The CDR3 has 16 amino acids. Germline assignment: CDR1 LGHNA and CDR2 YSLEER. Germline trimming cut 4 bases from V and 4 bases from J; bases unmatched to any gene: 9. CDR3 sequence reads: CASSRGTGEKSYGYTF. The DNA for the CDR3 is TGCGCCAGCAGCCGAGGGACAGGGGAAAAATCCTATGGCTACACCTTC.

The gene calls are TRBV25-1 and TRBJ1-5; maybe TRBD1 (6 bases). CDR3 length: 13 amino acids. The germline gives CDR1 MGHDK, CDR2 SYGVNS. The V and J ends lost 3 bases and 4 bases respectively, with 7 bases between them. The CDR3 DNA reads as TGTGCCAGCAGTGACCAGGGGAATCAGCCCCAGCATTTT. Amino acids: CASSDQGNQPQHF.

The rearrangement uses TRBV15 and TRBJ2-7, with 11 positions matching TRBD2. CDR3 length: 18 amino acids. Per the germline V gene, CDR1 is LNHNV and CDR2 is YYDKDF (reference sequence). V shed 5 bases, J shed 2 bases, and the junction held 14 bases outside the gene matches. CDR3 sequence (DNA): TGTGCCACCAGCCCACCGGATAGCGGGAGGGCAAATGCCTACGAGCAGTACTTC. It encodes CATSPPDSGRANAYEQYF. The full variable domain, rest sourced from reference TRBV15 and TRBJ2-7, is DAMVIQNPRYQVTQFGKPVTLSCSQTLNHNVMYWYQQKSSQAPKLLFHYYDKDFNNEADTPDNFQSRRPNTSFCFLDIRSPGLGDTAMYLCATSPPDSGRANAYEQYFGPGTRLTVT.

This chain links TRBV6-4 with TRBJ2-2, with D perhaps TRBD2 (6 bases). The length of the CDR3 is 13 residues. CDR1 and CDR2 (germline): MRHNA, SNTAGT. With 3 bases removed from V and 4 bases from J, the gap between germline ends came to 6 bases. CDR3 coding DNA: TGTGCCAGCAGTGAGGGAGGCACCGGGGAGCTGTTTTTT. Protein: CASSEGGTGELFF.

J is TRBJ2-7 and V is TRBV29-1; the D gene could be TRBD1 or TRBD2 (6 bases each). The CDR3 runs 13 residues. CDR1 is SQVTM, CDR2 ANQGSEA, per germline. The V and J ends lost 6 bases and 4 bases respectively, with 16 bases between them. The CDR3 coding sequence is TGCAGCGTCCTTCGGGGGCCCTCATACGAGCAGTACTTC. Translated, it gives CSVLRGPSYEQYF.

In DNA, the CDR3 is TGTGCCAGCAGTGACTCAGGGGAAAACAATGAGCAGTTCTTC. It codes for CASSDSGENNEQFF. The J gene is TRBJ2-1, the V gene TRBV6-4; a weak D match, TRBD1 (5 bases). CDR1 is MRHNA, CDR2 SNTAGT, per germline. This CDR3 has 14 residues. The V end was cut by 0 bases, the J end by 5 bases, with 8 bases between.

This chain links TRBV5-3 with TRBJ2-1; tentatively, D is TRBD1 or TRBD2 (6 bases each). TRBV5-3 is annotated as an ORF whose role is uncertain. This CDR3 spans 16 amino acids. Trimming took off 0 bases at V and 0 bases at J, with 10 bases between the two ends. CDR3 sequence reads: CARSLAGAYSYNEQFF. DNA of the CDR3: TGTGCCAGAAGCTTGGCGGGGGCTTACTCCTACAATGAGCAGTTCTTC.